The text below deals with one T cell receptor beta chain. This specimen comes from a study of blood T cell repertoires in COVID-19. Study context: Specimens from acute and convalescent COVID-19 originated in the United States, Italy and Spain. T cells, B-cell-depleted T cells, or PBMCs supplied cDNA or gDNA.

Per the original data handling: It was from reference gene primer amplification that nucleated cell counts were estimated. Data came from immunoSEQ multiplex PCR; TCRdb stores just in-frame clones and leaves some out. For V, J and clone size, that table is used; D and trimming come from the DNA. Of roughly 200,000 clones listed, 87% are singletons. The source is a man aged 18-30 years with acute COVID-19. The material sequenced was PBMCs or T cells enriched from blood (not recorded which).

As DNA, the CDR3 is TGTGCCTGGCAGTTAGGGGCCTATGGCTACACCTTC. Translating it yields CAWQLGAYGYTF. V usage is TRBV30 and J usage is TRBJ1-2; D is perhaps TRBD1 (5 bases). There are 12 residues in the CDR3. CDR1 and CDR2 from the germline V gene are GTSNPN and SVGIG (reference sequence). V was trimmed by 5 bases and J by 4 bases, leaving 11 bases between them.